Following are 20 T cell receptor beta chains from one sample sequenced in a study of blood T cell repertoires in COVID-19. Produced via immunoSEQ multiplex PCR; TCRdb's table is partial and in-frame only. The repertoire has around 130,000 clones, just over 85% of them found once; the top ten carry 4% to 5.5%. The sequenced sample was peripheral blood. The receptors were gathered from a man aged 35-49 years with acute or convalescent COVID-19.

The CDR3 coding sequence is TGTGCCAGCAGGCAATCTGGGCAAACTGAAAAACTGTTTTTT. It is translated as CASRQSGQTEKLFF. This rearrangement joins TRBV6-5 to TRBJ1-4; D is undetermined. V was shortened by 6 bases and J by 7 bases, with 15 bases between the two germline ends. From germline, CDR1 is MNHEY and CDR2 SVGAGI. This CDR3 comprises 14 residues.

The chain employs TRBV6-6 and TRBJ1-5; 7 bases are shared with TRBD1. CDR1 is MNHNY and CDR2 is SVGAGI in the germline V gene (reference sequence). The CDR3 is made up of 14 amino acids. V was clipped by 6 bases and J by 6 bases; unmatched bases: 8. The CDR3 is CASSPRQGSQPQHF. The CDR3 nucleotides read TGTGCCAGCAGCCCTCGACAGGGTAGTCAGCCCCAGCATTTT.

This clone has a single count. This chain links TRBV4-2 with TRBJ2-7; 9 bases are shared with TRBD1. The CDR3 is 16 amino acids. The germline V gene has CDR1 LGHNA and CDR2 YNFKEQ. J was trimmed by 3 bases and V by 1 base; bases with no gene match: 7. The CDR3, as DNA: TGTGCCAGCAGCCAAGCTTCGGGACAGGGACACTACGAGCAGTACTTC. It yields the protein CASSQASGQGHYEQYF.

The chain carries TRBV6-2 or TRBV6-3 and TRBJ2-7; possibly TRBD2 for D (5 bases). Trimming cost V 1 base and J 0 bases, with 10 bases left between them. Germline V lookup: CDR1 MNHEY, CDR2 SVGEGT. The CDR3 is 15 residues long. As DNA, the CDR3 is TGTGCCAGCAGTTACTTAGCGCCGAGCTCCTACGAGCAGTACTTC. Its protein product is CASSYLAPSSYEQYF.

The rearrangement links TRBV13 to TRBJ1-6; TRBD1 is a possible D gene (6 bases). The CDR3 is made up of 15 amino acids. The germline gives CDR1 PRHDT, CDR2 FYEKMQ (reference sequence). The V end was cut by 4 bases, the J end by 7 bases, with 14 bases between. CDR3 nucleotides: TGTGCCAGCAGCTCCCTGGGTAGGGGGAATTCACCCCTCCACTTT. Translating gives CASSSLGRGNSPLHF.

This chain joins TRBV5-1 and TRBJ2-7; 7 bases match TRBD2. CDR3 size: 16 residues. CDR1 is SGHRS, CDR2 YFSETQ, per germline. The V gene end was trimmed by 0 bases and the J gene end by 1 base; junction bases not matched to a gene: 7. The CDR3, as DNA: TGCGCCAGCAGCTTGGCTTCCCCTAGCGGTTCCTACGAGCAGTACTTC. Protein: CASSLASPSGSYEQYF.

The chain is built from TRBV5-1 and TRBJ1-1, with a possible D match to TRBD1 (5 bases). Germline lookup yields CDR1 SGHRS and CDR2 YFSETQ. This CDR3 is built from 13 residues. V lost 4 bases and J lost 4, with 11 bases in between. CDR3 DNA sequence: TGCGCCAGCAGCCAAGACGGGGGCACTGAAGCTTTCTTT. This translates into CASSQDGGTEAFF.

This chain joins TRBV27 and TRBJ1-1; D ambiguous. CDR1 and CDR2 from the germline V gene are MNHEY and SMNVEV (reference sequence). The CDR3 has 13 residues. V was pared by 2 bases and J by 1 base, with 5 bases between. The CDR3 region has the DNA TGTGCCAGCAGTTTAATTCAGAACACTGAAGCTTTCTTT. It yields the protein CASSLIQNTEAFF.

This chain links TRBV30 with TRBJ2-3; no clear D gene. The CDR3 has 10 amino acids. V was cut by 5 bases and J by 6 bases, with 6 bases left in between. Germline V gene sequence: CDR1 GTSNPN, CDR2 SVGIG (reference sequence). The CDR3 spells CAWAIDTQYF. CDR3 DNA sequence: TGTGCCTGGGCTATTGATACGCAGTATTTT. Combining the CDR3 with reference TRBV30 and TRBJ2-3 gives the whole variable domain SQTIHQWPATLVQPVGSPLSLECTVEGTSNPNLYWYRQAAGRGLQLLFYSVGIGQISSEVPQNLSASRPQDRQFILSSKKLLLSDSGFYLCAWAIDTQYFGPGTRLTVL.

This clone occurred a few times. The V call is TRBV19, the J call TRBJ2-7, with 8 bases matching TRBD2. J lost 6 bases, V lost 4 bases, and 5 bases had no gene match. The CDR3 is made up of 13 amino acids. Germline V gives CDR1 LNHDA, CDR2 SQIVND (reference sequence). This CDR3 is CASSTGTRTEQYF. The CDR3 nucleotides are TGTGCCAGTAGTACCGGGACTAGGACCGAGCAGTACTTC.

The chain recombines TRBV9 with TRBJ2-3, with 10 positions matching TRBD2. Losses at the gene ends were 0 bases for V and 2 bases for J; bases not matched to a gene: 12. Germline V gene sequence: CDR1 SGDLS, CDR2 YYNGEE. This CDR3 comprises 19 residues. CDR3 in amino acids: CASSVGGVAGGLLTDTQYF. In DNA, the CDR3 is TGTGCCAGCAGCGTAGGTGGGGTAGCGGGGGGCCTACTCACAGATACGCAGTATTTT. Full variable domain (missing parts from reference TRBV9 and TRBJ2-3): DSGVTQTPKHLITATGQRVTLRCSPRSGDLSVYWYQQSLDQGLQFLIQYYNGEERAKGNILERFSAQQFPDLHSELNLSSLELGDSALYFCASSVGGVAGGLLTDTQYFGPGTRLTVL.

The rearrangement uses TRBV30 and TRBJ1-1; 7 positions match TRBD1. Germline lookup yields CDR1 GTSNPN and CDR2 SVGIG (reference sequence). V lost 4 bases, J lost 1 base, and 6 bases stayed unmatched. The CDR3 is 14 residues long. The CDR3 DNA sequence: TGTGCCTGGAAAGGGGGACAGCGGAACACTGAAGCTTTCTTT. Translated: CAWKGGQRNTEAFF.

This chain links TRBV14 with TRBJ2-1, with D unresolved. V was trimmed by 5 bases and J by 4 bases, leaving 12 bases between them. Germline CDR1 and CDR2: SGHDN and FVKESK. The CDR3 length is 14 residues. CDR3 loop: CASSLLTSYNEQFF. Written as DNA, the CDR3 is TGTGCCAGCAGCTTATTAACCAGTTACAATGAGCAGTTCTTC.

The chain recombines TRBV29-1 with TRBJ1-1; unclear D gene. The CDR3 runs 11 residues. The V and J ends lost 6 bases and 1 base respectively, with 6 bases between them. The V gene's germline CDR1 is SQVTM and CDR2 ANQGSEA. The CDR3 DNA is TGCAGCGTCGTCCGGAACACTGAAGCTTTCTTT. Translation: CSVVRNTEAFF.

V and J are TRBV2 and TRBJ2-7; D is ambiguous. The CDR3 has 13 amino acids. Per the germline V gene, CDR1 is SNHLY and CDR2 is FYNNEI. Trimming left V 11 bases short and J 0 bases short, with 14 bases between. The CDR3 bases are TGTGCCGCCGCCGGCGGTAGCTCCTACGAGCAGTACTTC. It is translated as CAAAGGSSYEQYF.

The chain recombines TRBV7-8 with TRBJ2-5; 8 bases line up with TRBD2. The CDR3 spans 14 residues. Germline lookup yields CDR1 SGHVS and CDR2 FQNEAQ. Trimming took 4 bases from V and 4 from J; bases not matched to a gene: 5. The CDR3 region is CASSSTGGVETQYF. CDR3 DNA: TGTGCCAGCAGCTCCACCGGGGGGGTAGAGACCCAGTACTTC. The full variable domain, in which reference TRBV7-8 and TRBJ2-5 provide the parts outside the CDR3, is GAGVSQSPRYKVAKRGQDVALRCDPISGHVSLFWYQQALGQGPEFLTYFQNEAQLDKSGLPSDRFFAERPEGSVSTLKIQRTQQEDSAVYLCASSSTGGVETQYFGPGTRLLVL.

CDR3 amino acids: CASSLDNRVAGELFF. CDR3 DNA: TGTGCCAGCAGCTTAGACAACAGGGTGGCCGGGGAGCTGTTTTTT. J is TRBJ2-2 and V is TRBV11-2; TRBD1 is a possible D gene (6 bases). Trimming took off 0 bases at V and 6 bases at J, with 11 bases between the two ends. Germline loops: CDR1 SGHAT, CDR2 FQNNGV. The CDR3 spans 15 residues.

In the case of this clone: Relative to the germline gene, one junction end is altered; a read error may explain this. The genes are TRBV19 and TRBJ1-3; the D gene is possibly TRBD1 (5 bases). CDR1 is LNHDA, CDR2 SQIVND, per germline (reference sequence). This CDR3 comprises 15 residues. Here the CDR3 DNA reads TGTGCCAGTAGCATAGGAAGAGGGGCCGCGGGGTCCATATATTTT. This codes for CASSIGRGAAGSIYF.

V gene TRBV11-2 combines with J gene TRBJ1-2; D is unclear. The V gene's germline CDR1 is SGHAT and CDR2 FQNNGV. The CDR3 runs 13 residues. Between the trimmed V and J ends, which lost 3 bases and 1 base, there was a span of 6 bases. CDR3 DNA: TGTGCCAGCAGCTTGGGAGTTAACTATGGCTACACCTTC. It codes for CASSLGVNYGYTF. Drawing the rest from reference TRBV11-2 and TRBJ1-2, the complete variable domain is EAGVAQSPRYKIIEKRQSVAFWCNPISGHATLYWYQQILGQGPKLLIQFQNNGVVDDSQLPKDRFSAERLKGVDSTLKIQPAKLEDSAVYLCASSLGVNYGYTFGSGTRLTVV.

The J gene is TRBJ1-1, the V gene TRBV6-5; the D is unclear. V was shortened by 4 bases and J by 3 bases, with 6 bases between the two germline ends. The CDR3 loop spans 12 amino acids. Germline V lookup: CDR1 MNHEY, CDR2 SVGAGI. The CDR3 region has the DNA TGTGCCAGCAGTTCCGCGTACACTGAAGCTTTCTTT. This codes for CASSSAYTEAFF.